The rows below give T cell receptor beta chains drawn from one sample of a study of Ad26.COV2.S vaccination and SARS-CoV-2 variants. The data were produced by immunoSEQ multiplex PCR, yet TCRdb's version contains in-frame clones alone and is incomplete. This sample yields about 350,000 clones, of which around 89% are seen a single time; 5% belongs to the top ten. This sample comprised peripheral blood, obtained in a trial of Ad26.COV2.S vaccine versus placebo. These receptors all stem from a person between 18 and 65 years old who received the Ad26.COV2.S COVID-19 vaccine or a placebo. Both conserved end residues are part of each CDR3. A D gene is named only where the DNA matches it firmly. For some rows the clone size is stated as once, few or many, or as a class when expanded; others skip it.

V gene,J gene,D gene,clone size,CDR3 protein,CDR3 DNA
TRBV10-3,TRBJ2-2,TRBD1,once,CAISYGTGGIGELFF,TGTGCCATCAGTTACGGGACAGGGGGTATCGGGGAGCTGTTTTTT
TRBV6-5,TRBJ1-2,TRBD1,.,CASSSLTGQGVSGYTF,TGTGCCAGCAGTTCACTGACGGGACAGGGAGTGAGTGGCTACACCTTC
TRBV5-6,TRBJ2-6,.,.,CASSFQGPGANVLTF,TGTGCCAGCAGCTTTCAGGGGCCTGGGGCCAACGTCCTGACTTTC
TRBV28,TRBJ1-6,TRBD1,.,CASSLIAGGYNSPLHF,TGTGCCAGCAGTTTAATCGCAGGGGGATATAATTCACCCCTCCACTTT
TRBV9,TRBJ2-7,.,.,CASSLRRDTYEQYF,TGTGCCAGCAGTCTAAGAAGGGATACCTACGAGCAGTACTTC
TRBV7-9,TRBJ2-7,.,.,CASSLAWQGKAYEQYF,TGTGCCAGCAGCTTAGCCTGGCAGGGTAAAGCCTACGAGCAGTACTTC
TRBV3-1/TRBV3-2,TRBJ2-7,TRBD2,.,CASSQVGGSSSYEQYF,TGTGCCAGCAGCCAAGTAGGCGGGAGTAGCTCCTACGAGCAGTACTTC
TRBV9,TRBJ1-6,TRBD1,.,CASSARGTNSPLHF,TGTGCCAGCAGCGCCAGGGGGACCAATTCACCCCTCCACTTT
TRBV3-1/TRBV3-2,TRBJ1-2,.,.,CASSQVSQGDYGYTF,TGTGCCAGCAGCCAAGTGTCGCAGGGTGATTATGGCTACACCTTC
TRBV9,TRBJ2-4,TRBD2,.,CASSVALGEGRKNIQYF,TGTGCCAGCAGCGTAGCTCTCGGGGAGGGACGGAAAAACATTCAGTACTTC
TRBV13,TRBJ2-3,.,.,CASSLVGADTQYF,TGTGCCAGCAGCTTAGTCGGCGCAGATACGCAGTATTTT
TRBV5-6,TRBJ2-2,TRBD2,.,CASSWGTSGGTGELFF,TGTGCCAGCAGCTGGGGGACTAGCGGGGGCACCGGGGAGCTGTTTTTT
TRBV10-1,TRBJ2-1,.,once,CASSGPPRDEQFF,TGCGCCAGCAGTGGACCCCCTAGGGATGAGCAGTTCTTC
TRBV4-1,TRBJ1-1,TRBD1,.,CASSQAGQGAHKEDTEAFF,TGCGCCAGCAGCCAAGCCGGACAGGGAGCACACAAGGAGGACACTGAAGCTTTCTTT
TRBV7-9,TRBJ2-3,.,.,CASSGLNTDTQYF,TGTGCCAGCAGCGGCCTCAACACAGATACGCAGTATTTT
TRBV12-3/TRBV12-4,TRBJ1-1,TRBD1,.,CASSLDRVGAFF,TGTGCCAGCAGTCTCGACAGGGTAGGAGCTTTCTTT
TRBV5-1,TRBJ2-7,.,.,CASRPERFSYEQYF,TGCGCCAGCAGACCCGAAAGGTTTTCCTACGAGCAGTACTTC
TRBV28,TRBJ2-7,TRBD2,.,CASSLGTREVYEQYF,TGTGCCAGCAGTTTAGGGACGCGGGAGGTATACGAGCAGTACTTC
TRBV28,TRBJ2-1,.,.,CASSLLPAGTSNEQFF,TGTGCCAGCAGTTTACTTCCGGCGGGAACCTCCAATGAGCAGTTCTTC
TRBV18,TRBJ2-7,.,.,CASSPQGIEQYF,TGTGCCAGCTCACCCCAGGGGATTGAGCAGTACTTC
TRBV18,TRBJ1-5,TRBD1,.,CASSQQGAGQPQHF,TGTGCCAGCTCGCAACAGGGGGCGGGACAGCCCCAGCATTTT
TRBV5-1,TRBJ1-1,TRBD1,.,CASSDDRGLWTEAFF,TGCGCCAGCAGCGACGACAGGGGATTGTGGACTGAAGCTTTCTTT
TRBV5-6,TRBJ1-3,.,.,CASSLGHPGSSGNTIYF,TGTGCCAGCAGCCTCGGACATCCCGGTAGCTCTGGAAACACCATATATTTT
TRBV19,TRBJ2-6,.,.,CASSRRAQASGANVLTF,TGTGCCAGTAGTAGGAGGGCCCAAGCGTCTGGGGCCAACGTCCTGACTTTC
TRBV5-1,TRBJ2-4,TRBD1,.,CASSLALQGAQGGNIQYF,TGCGCCAGCAGCTTGGCCCTTCAGGGGGCCCAGGGGGGAAACATTCAGTACTTC
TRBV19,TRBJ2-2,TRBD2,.,CARTSSPASGDGELFF,TGTGCCAGGACTTCCTCCCCGGCTAGCGGGGACGGGGAGCTGTTTTTT
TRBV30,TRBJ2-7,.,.,CAWTRDGYEQYF,TGTGCCTGGACCCGGGACGGCTACGAGCAGTACTTC
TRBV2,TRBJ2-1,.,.,CASSDRLIYNEQFF,TGTGCCAGCAGTGACAGGCTTATTTACAATGAGCAGTTCTTC
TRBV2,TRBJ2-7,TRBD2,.,CASSERGSGRLYEQYF,TGTGCCAGCAGTGAAAGGGGTAGCGGGAGGTTGTACGAGCAGTACTTC
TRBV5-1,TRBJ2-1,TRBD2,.,CASSLGLAYNEQFF,TGCGCCAGCAGCTTGGGACTAGCATACAATGAGCAGTTCTTC
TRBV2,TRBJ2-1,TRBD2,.,CASSALAGRGEQFF,TGTGCCAGCAGTGCACTAGCGGGAAGGGGTGAGCAGTTCTTC
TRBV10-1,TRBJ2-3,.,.,CASNDRRGNTDTQYF,TGCGCCAGCAACGACAGGAGGGGTAACACAGATACGCAGTATTTT
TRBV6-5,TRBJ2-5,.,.,CASEIGETQYF,TGTGCCAGTGAGATAGGAGAGACCCAGTACTTC
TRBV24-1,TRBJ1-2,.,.,CATSDYQGNGYTF,TGTGCCACCAGTGATTATCAGGGCAATGGCTACACCTTC